This TCR beta chain emerged from a study of cytomegalovirus exposure and HLA in healthy donors. Study observations and caveats: For TCR beta chains, V- and J-gene trimming was later linked to a missense DCLRE1C variant. Evidence from a later analysis indicated that most CMV-associated TCR beta chains looked HLA-restricted.

Germline-derived CDR1 and CDR2 are MNHNY and SVGAGI (reference sequence). This CDR3 contains 14 residues. Unmatched junction bases numbered 9, after V lost 6 bases and J lost 5 bases. This clone occurred a few times. Its specificity is not known. 13 Jbeta primers and 60 Vbeta primers were used for the PCR. Using immunoSEQ multiplex PCR, the repertoire was profiled, and TCRdb retains in-frame clones only, with some absent. The sample holds approximately 72,000 clones; 65% to 70% are singletons and the top ten take 20% to 25%. The chain uses TRBV6-6 and TRBJ2-5; 7 nucleotides align to TRBD2. Material for sequencing was PBMCs. This sequence was found in a man aged 35-49 years in good health and CMV-seropositive. The CDR3, as DNA: TGTGCCAGCAGAATCGGACTAGGGGCTGAGACCCAGTACTTC. This gives the protein CASRIGLGAETQYF.